Listed here are 32 T cell receptor beta chains from one sample, sequenced in a study of persistence of HIV-infected CD4 T cells. Nonspecific anti-CD3/anti-CD28 bead stimulation represents the broad CD4+ T cell repertoire. Sorting selected CD4+ T cells upregulating both CD40 ligand and CD69. The libraries were made with immunoSEQ version 4 in survey mode. Clones were read by immunoSEQ multiplex PCR, and TCRdb kept only the in-frame ones, dropping some. The table lists some 40,000 clones, 80% to 95% of them singletons. These receptors' antigens are unknown. The sequencing used CD4+ T cells sorted from PBMCs after roughly 18-hour stimulation, collected from a patient who received antiretroviral therapy. The source of these receptors is an adult man with HIV who was CMV-seropositive.

This sequence joins TRBV19 and TRBJ1-5, with TRBD1 matching 10 bases. The V gene end was trimmed by 3 bases and the J gene end by 6 bases; junction bases not matched to a gene: 11. This CDR3 has 17 amino acids. Germline CDR1 is LNHDA and CDR2 is SQIVND (reference sequence). DNA for the CDR3: TGTGCCAGTAGTATCCCGCGGGACAGGGGATGGGGTCAGCCCCAGCATTTT. Translation: CASSIPRDRGWGQPQHF.

The chain has TRBV28 and TRBJ2-1; D possibly matches TRBD1 or TRBD2 (5 bases each). This CDR3 has 12 amino acids. Germline V gives CDR1 MDHEN, CDR2 SYDVKM. Deletions cut 6 bases from V and 10 bases from J, with 13 bases between. CDR3 sequence reads: CASSPGWDEQFF. As DNA, the CDR3 is TGTGCCAGCAGCCCCGGCTGGGACGAGCAGTTCTTC.

The chain joins TRBV18 to TRBJ2-2, with 7 positions matching TRBD1. V was clipped by 3 bases and J by 4 bases; unmatched bases: 8. From germline, CDR1 is KGHSH and CDR2 LQKENI. CDR3 length: 16 residues. The CDR3 loop is CASSPLQAGGTGELFF. The CDR3 coding sequence is TGTGCCAGCTCACCCCTGCAGGCAGGGGGCACCGGGGAGCTGTTTTTT. Complete variable domain (other parts from reference TRBV18 and TRBJ2-2): NAGVMQNPRHLVRRRGQEARLRCSPMKGHSHVYWYRQLPEEGLKFMVYLQKENIIDESGMPKERFSAEFPKEGPSILRIQQVVRGDSAAYFCASSPLQAGGTGELFFGEGSRLTVL.

This clone turned up a few times. The chain carries TRBV6-6 and TRBJ2-7, with TRBD2 identical over 8 bases. The V and J ends lost 3 bases and 0 bases, in that order; junction bases with no gene match: 4. Germline loops: CDR1 MNHNY, CDR2 SVGAGI (reference sequence). The CDR3 runs to 15 residues. The CDR3 is CASSYKLADSYEQYF. In DNA, the CDR3 is TGTGCCAGCAGTTATAAACTAGCGGACTCCTACGAGCAGTACTTC.

CDR3 bases: TGTGCCAGCAGCTTAAAAGCAGGGGCGCGGGAGACCCAGTACTTC. This translates into CASSLKAGARETQYF. V and J are TRBV7-3 and TRBJ2-5, with D perhaps matching TRBD1 (6 bases). Deletions cut 1 base from V and 5 bases from J, with 14 bases between. CDR3 size: 15 residues. Germline V CDR1 and CDR2: SGHTA, FQGTGA.

V gene TRBV7-3 combines with J gene TRBJ1-3; D perhaps matches TRBD1 (5 bases). The CDR3 has 16 residues. Per the germline V gene, CDR1 is SGHTA and CDR2 is FQGTGA. The V end lost 5 bases, the J end lost 0 bases, and 14 bases lay between the germline ends. The CDR3 loop is CASSLAGGTSGNTIYF. Written as DNA, the CDR3 is TGTGCCAGCAGCCTTGCAGGCGGGACCTCTGGAAACACCATATATTTT.

This chain joins TRBV4-1 and TRBJ2-4, with 7 bases matching TRBD2. The CDR3 is 15 residues long. Per the germline V gene, CDR1 is MGHRA and CDR2 is YSYEKL. With 4 bases clipped from V and 0 bases from J, the junction kept 3 bases outside the gene matches. The CDR3 DNA is TGCGCCAGCAGCCGGGGGGGACTAGCCAAAAACATTCAGTACTTC. Residues: CASSRGGLAKNIQYF.

The rearrangement uses TRBV29-1 and TRBJ1-5; D not certain. V dropped 4 bases and J dropped 2 bases, with 9 bases sitting between them. This CDR3 contains 13 residues. CDR1 is SQVTM, CDR2 ANQGSEA, per germline. CDR3 protein: CSVGIGGNQPQHF. For the CDR3, the DNA is TGCAGCGTTGGGATAGGTGGCAATCAGCCCCAGCATTTT.

This clone showed up just once. The chain carries TRBV7-6 and TRBJ2-7; 7 bases match TRBD2. CDR3 size: 20 residues. Trimming cost V 5 bases and J 4 bases; bases outside gene matches: 26. Per germline, CDR1 SGHVS and CDR2 FNYEAQ. The DNA of the CDR3 is TGTGCCAGCAGCGCCCTTTGGTGCGGGGGTCCTGTTTCGGGGGTTTACGAGCAGTACTTC. This gives the protein CASSALWCGGPVSGVYEQYF.

CDR3 in DNA: TGTGCCAGTAGCAACACAGGGGGCCAAGAGACCCAGTACTTC. Protein: CASSNTGGQETQYF. V and J are TRBV19 and TRBJ2-5; 8 bases map to TRBD1. The CDR3 consists of 14 residues. With 6 bases clipped from V and 1 base from J, the junction kept 4 bases outside the gene matches. Germline values: CDR1 LNHDA, CDR2 SQIVND (reference sequence). Drawing the rest from reference TRBV19 and TRBJ2-5, the complete variable domain is DGGITQSPKYLFRKEGQNVTLSCEQNLNHDAMYWYRQDPGQGLRLIYYSQIVNDFQKGDIAEGYSVSREKKESFPLTVTSAQKNPTAFYLCASSNTGGQETQYFGPGTRLLVL.

This chain uses TRBV18 with TRBJ1-5; D may be TRBD1 (5 bases). Deletions cut 2 bases from V and 7 bases from J, with 9 bases between. Germline lookup yields CDR1 KGHSH and CDR2 LQKENI. The CDR3 has 13 residues. CDR3: CASSPGDSQPQHF. The CDR3 DNA follows: TGTGCCAGCTCACCAGGGGACTCCCAGCCCCAGCATTTT.

The rearrangement links TRBV27 to TRBJ1-1; 8 bases map to TRBD1. The CDR3 length is 14 residues. CDR1 and CDR2 (germline): MNHEY, SMNVEV (reference sequence). J lost 4 bases, V lost 6 bases, and 7 bases had no gene match. The CDR3 sequence: CASSLHRGSTEAFF. CDR3 DNA sequence: TGTGCCAGCAGCTTGCACAGGGGGAGCACTGAAGCTTTCTTT.

This sequence joins TRBV7-2 and TRBJ2-1; tentative D call: TRBD2 (7 bases). The CDR3 covers 14 residues. Trimming took 6 bases from V and 8 from J, leaving 17 bases between them. The germline gives CDR1 SGHTA, CDR2 FQGNSA. The CDR3: CASREGGGRYEQFF. The CDR3 nucleotides read TGTGCCAGCAGAGAGGGCGGGGGCCGCTATGAGCAGTTCTTC.

This chain joins TRBV9 and TRBJ2-7; maybe TRBD2 (5 bases). The V and J ends lost 5 bases and 0 bases respectively, with 18 bases between them. The CDR3 is 16 amino acids. Germline values: CDR1 SGDLS, CDR2 YYNGEE. CDR3 region: CASSAPRGYSSYEQYF. The CDR3 DNA is TGTGCCAGCAGTGCTCCCCGGGGTTACAGCTCCTACGAGCAGTACTTC.

This clone was seen more than once but under ten times. The genes are TRBV7-3 and TRBJ1-1; D is uncertain. This CDR3 contains 13 residues. Germline CDR1 and CDR2: SGHTA and FQGTGA. V lost 5 bases, J lost 1 base, and 8 bases lay in between. For the CDR3, the DNA is TGTGCCAGCAGCGCCGTATCGAACACTGAAGCTTTCTTT. This codes for CASSAVSNTEAFF.

The CDR3 sequence: CASSGTGRATNEKLFF. The CDR3 nucleotides read TGTGCCAGCAGCGGAACAGGGAGGGCAACTAATGAAAAACTGTTTTTT. The J gene is TRBJ1-4, the V gene TRBV9; the D gene is possibly TRBD1 (6 bases). Germline V gene lookup returns CDR1 SGDLS and CDR2 YYNGEE. The CDR3 length is 16 residues. The V gene lost 3 bases and the J gene lost 0 bases, with 12 bases spanning the gap. Complete variable domain (other parts from reference TRBV9 and TRBJ1-4): DSGVTQTPKHLITATGQRVTLRCSPRSGDLSVYWYQQSLDQGLQFLIQYYNGEERAKGNILERFSAQQFPDLHSELNLSSLELGDSALYFCASSGTGRATNEKLFFGSGTQLSVL.

The chain is built from TRBV19 and TRBJ1-5, with a tentative D call TRBD1 (6 bases). This CDR3 is 21 amino acids long. V was shortened by 3 bases and J by 1 base, with 28 bases between the two germline ends. Germline CDR1 and CDR2: LNHDA and SQIVND (reference sequence). The CDR3 DNA is TGTGCCAGTAGTATCCAAGCCTACAGCCGGGGGGCGGGAAAGAGCAATCAGCCCCAGCATTTT. Translation gives CASSIQAYSRGAGKSNQPQHF. The whole variable domain, remainder taken from reference TRBV19 and TRBJ1-5, is DGGITQSPKYLFRKEGQNVTLSCEQNLNHDAMYWYRQDPGQGLRLIYYSQIVNDFQKGDIAEGYSVSREKKESFPLTVTSAQKNPTAFYLCASSIQAYSRGAGKSNQPQHFGDGTRLSIL.

The CDR3 loop is CASRTGSTNEKLFF. The CDR3 nucleotides are TGTGCCAGCAGAACAGGGTCTACTAATGAAAAACTGTTTTTT. J is TRBJ1-4 and V is TRBV6-5; D is perhaps TRBD1 (6 bases). Trimming removed 6 bases from V and 2 bases from J, with 10 bases in between. This CDR3 is built from 14 residues. From germline, CDR1 is MNHEY and CDR2 SVGAGI.

Comment on this clone: The sample contains more than one DNA sequence encoding this CDR3. This rearrangement joins TRBV3-1 (or the pseudogene TRBV3-2) to TRBJ1-2; weak D call: TRBD1 (5 bases). Germline loops: CDR1 LGHDT, CDR2 YNNKEL (reference sequence). This CDR3 is built from 15 residues. The V and J ends lost 4 bases and 8 bases respectively, with 20 bases between them. In DNA, the CDR3 is TGTGCCAGCAGCCCTTCGGAGAGGGGCCTTGTCGGCTACACCTTC. It specifies CASSPSERGLVGYTF.

V and J are TRBV9 and TRBJ1-5, with TRBD1 identical over 7 bases. The germline V gene has CDR1 SGDLS and CDR2 YYNGEE. The CDR3 sequence is 15 residues long. V dropped 3 bases and J dropped 4; count of bases not matched to a gene: 7. This chain's CDR3 is CASSETTGRNQPQHF. CDR3 bases: TGTGCCAGCAGCGAAACGACAGGGCGGAATCAGCCCCAGCATTTT.

J is TRBJ2-7 and V is TRBV28, with TRBD1 identical over 8 bases. CDR1 MDHEN and CDR2 SYDVKM come from the germline V gene. With 8 bases clipped from V and 5 bases from J, the junction kept 11 bases outside the gene matches. This CDR3 comprises 14 residues. Here the CDR3 reads CASCTQGGIHEQYF. CDR3 nucleotides: TGTGCCAGCTGTACACAGGGGGGCATACACGAGCAGTACTTC. The full variable domain, its missing parts supplied by reference TRBV28 and TRBJ2-7, is DVKVTQSSRYLVKRTGEKVFLECVQDMDHENMFWYRQDPGLGLRLIYFSYDVKMKEKGDIPEGYSVSREKKERFSLILESASTNQTSMYLCASCTQGGIHEQYFGPGTRLTVT.

The V call is TRBV12-3 or TRBV12-4, the J call TRBJ2-2, with a tentative D call TRBD2 (5 bases). V lost 6 bases to trimming and J lost 7 bases, with 12 bases between them. The CDR3 consists of 13 residues. CDR3 protein: CASSTTSYGELFF. CDR3 coding DNA: TGTGCCAGCAGCACAACTAGTTACGGGGAGCTGTTTTTT.

J is TRBJ1-5 and V is TRBV15; 8 bases match TRBD1. Germline trimming cut 2 bases from V and 1 base from J; bases unmatched to any gene: 4. The V gene's germline CDR1 is LNHNV and CDR2 YYDKDF (reference sequence). The CDR3 extends over 16 amino acids. The CDR3 region is CATSRRTGQSNQPQHF. CDR3 bases: TGTGCCACCAGCAGACGGACAGGGCAAAGCAATCAGCCCCAGCATTTT. The whole variable domain, filled in from reference TRBV15 and TRBJ1-5, reads DAMVIQNPRYQVTQFGKPVTLSCSQTLNHNVMYWYQQKSSQAPKLLFHYYDKDFNNEADTPDNFQSRRPNTSFCFLDIRSPGLGDTAMYLCATSRRTGQSNQPQHFGDGTRLSIL.

The chain has TRBV5-5 and TRBJ2-7, with TRBD1 matching 7 bases. The CDR3 spans 13 residues. V shed 0 bases and J 3 bases; nucleotides not matched to a gene: 0. Germline lookup yields CDR1 SGHKS and CDR2 YYEKEE (reference sequence). CDR3 amino acids: CASSLDRGYEQYF. The CDR3 bases are TGTGCCAGCAGCTTGGACAGGGGCTACGAGCAGTACTTC.

This chain connects TRBV5-1 to TRBJ1-2, with 9 bases aligning to TRBD1. The germline V gene has CDR1 SGHRS and CDR2 YFSETQ. The junction had 10 bases not matched to a gene; V was cut back by 7 bases and J by 6 bases. This CDR3 has 14 residues. In DNA, the CDR3 is TGCGCCAGCCGCATAACAGGGGGCTTGGATGGCTACACCTTC. Its protein product is CASRITGGLDGYTF.

The chain is built from TRBV10-2 and TRBJ1-2, with TRBD1 identical over 8 bases. The CDR3 runs 16 residues. Germline assignment: CDR1 WSHSY and CDR2 SAAADI. V lost 4 bases and J lost 7; bases outside the gene matches: 14. CDR3 nucleotides: TGCGCCAGCAGTGGGGGACAACGCAGGGGGCTCCGTGGCTACACCTTC. Translated, it gives CASSGGQRRGLRGYTF.

V and J are TRBV12-3 or TRBV12-4 and TRBJ1-6; D unresolved. Trimming removed 5 bases at V and 5 bases at J, with 7 bases between. The CDR3 runs 13 residues. CDR3 nucleotides: TGTGCCAGCAGTCACACAGATAATTCACCCCTCCACTTT. Translating gives CASSHTDNSPLHF.

The rearrangement uses TRBV27 and TRBJ1-2; D perhaps matches TRBD1 (5 bases). This CDR3 region has 15 residues. With 4 bases removed from V and 0 bases from J, the gap between germline ends came to 12 bases. Germline CDR1 and CDR2: MNHEY and SMNVEV (reference sequence). The CDR3 protein is CASSSPGTSNYGYTF. The CDR3 DNA reads as TGTGCCAGCAGTTCTCCCGGGACGTCTAACTATGGCTACACCTTC.

V is TRBV27 and J is TRBJ2-4; no definite D call. The germline V and J ends were trimmed by 8 bases and 2 bases, with 13 bases remaining between them. In germline, CDR1 is MNHEY, CDR2 SMNVEV (reference sequence). This CDR3 has 14 amino acids. This chain's CDR3 is CASANLGTKNIQYF. The CDR3 bases are TGTGCCAGCGCTAATTTGGGGACCAAAAACATTCAGTACTTC.

This chain uses TRBV10-1 with TRBJ2-6; tentatively, D is TRBD1 (6 bases). V shed 0 bases and J shed 4 bases, with 7 bases lying between them. The CDR3 is 15 residues long. Germline V gene sequence: CDR1 WNHNN, CDR2 SYGVQD (reference sequence). CDR3 sequence (DNA): TGCGCCAGCAGTGAGTCTGGACAGGGGGCCAACGTCCTGACTTTC. Translated, it gives CASSESGQGANVLTF.

This chain joins TRBV6-4 and TRBJ1-1, with D unclear. V was shortened by 6 bases and J by 0 bases, with 11 bases between the two germline ends. This CDR3 is 14 amino acids long. Germline assignment: CDR1 MRHNA and CDR2 SNTAGT. CDR3 in amino acids: CASSPTWMNTEAFF. Written as DNA, the CDR3 is TGTGCCAGCAGCCCTACCTGGATGAACACTGAAGCTTTCTTT.

This chain connects TRBV7-8 to TRBJ1-5; 10 nucleotides align to TRBD1. This CDR3 has 16 residues. Germline CDR1 reads SGHVS; CDR2 reads FQNEAQ. The junction had 11 bases not matched to a gene; V was cut back by 5 bases and J by 7 bases. CDR3 bases: TGTGCCAGCAGCCTCCTCCGGGACAGGGGAAGCCAGCCCCAGCATTTT. It translates to CASSLLRDRGSQPQHF.